These T cell receptor beta chains were read from a single sample in a study of blood T cell repertoires in COVID-19. Profiled with immunoSEQ multiplex PCR; TCRdb holds only in-frame clones, not every one. The data show approximately 240,000 clones, with more than 75% seen just once and 2.5% to 3.5% held by the top ten. Sequenced input: peripheral blood. These receptors were obtained from a man aged 45-60 years who had recovered from COVID-19. Each CDR3 is given with its conserved first and last residue. Each record gives: J gene, D gene, clone size, V gene, CDR3 protein, CDR3 DNA. The D gene is left open where the match is weak. Not every row has a clone size; where given, it reads once, few, many or a size class.

TRBJ2-3 | - | - | TRBV28 | CASPPTTGTSTDTQYF | TGTGCCAGCCCCCCCACGACAGGGACTAGCACAGATACGCAGTATTTT
TRBJ1-2 | TRBD1 | many | TRBV27 | CASTPRRSWGQGANGYTF | TGTGCCAGCACCCCAAGGAGGAGTTGGGGACAGGGGGCGAATGGCTACACCTTC
TRBJ1-1 | - | - | TRBV30 | CAWNLRRVQEAFF | TGTGCCTGGAATCTAAGGAGGGTACAAGAAGCTTTCTTT
TRBJ2-3 | TRBD2 | - | TRBV27 | CASRMGLAASTDTQYF | TGTGCCAGCAGGATGGGACTAGCGGCTAGCACAGATACGCAGTATTTT
TRBJ2-3 | TRBD1 | - | TRBV5-1 | CASSQGQGGSKAQYF | TGCGCCAGCAGCCAGGGACAGGGGGGGTCGAAGGCGCAGTATTTT
TRBJ2-7 | - | - | TRBV9 | CASSVSGTGGYEQYF | TGTGCCAGCAGCGTCTCCGGGACCGGGGGCTACGAGCAGTACTTC
TRBJ2-1 | TRBD2 | - | TRBV11-3 | CASSPGTSDNEQFF | TGTGCCAGCAGCCCAGGGACTAGCGACAATGAGCAGTTCTTC
TRBJ2-7 | - | - | TRBV6-5 | CASSFGQTYEQYF | TGTGCCAGCAGTTTTGGACAGACCTACGAGCAGTACTTC
TRBJ2-1 | - | - | TRBV6-4 | CASSPLANPYNEQFF | TGTGCCAGCAGCCCACTAGCTAACCCTTACAATGAGCAGTTCTTC
TRBJ1-2 | TRBD1 | - | TRBV7-9 | CASSLTGGYGYTF | TGTGCCAGCAGCTTGACAGGGGGCTATGGCTACACCTTC
TRBJ2-7 | TRBD1 | - | TRBV6-5 | CASSAGTGGTYEQYF | TGTGCCAGCAGCGCAGGGACAGGGGGAACCTACGAGCAGTACTTC
TRBJ1-5 | - | few | TRBV4-2 | CASSPSNTGNHQPQHF | TGTGCCAGCAGCCCGTCCAACACAGGGAACCATCAGCCCCAGCATTTT
TRBJ2-7 | - | - | TRBV2 | CASSETGVGSYEQYF | TGTGCCAGCAGTGAAACCGGAGTTGGATCCTACGAGCAGTACTTC
TRBJ1-5 | - | few | TRBV5-5 | CASSWGPSTGQPQHF | TGTGCCAGCAGCTGGGGGCCATCGACGGGGCAGCCCCAGCATTTT
TRBJ2-2 | - | few | TRBV11-2 | CASSLPRGFAGELFF | TGTGCCAGCAGCTTACCTAGAGGGTTTGCCGGGGAGCTGTTTTTT
TRBJ2-1 | TRBD2 | - | TRBV11-1 | CASSLLAGVPPNQQFF | TGTGCCAGCAGCTTACTAGCGGGAGTGCCCCCCAATCAGCAGTTCTTC
TRBJ2-3 | - | - | TRBV3-1/TRBV3-2 | CASSQDNMNRERARETDTQYF | TGTGCCAGCAGCCAAGATAACATGAATAGAGAGAGGGCAAGAGAAACAGATACGCAGTATTTT
TRBJ2-1 | TRBD2 | - | TRBV3-1/TRBV3-2 | CASSQVGLAGVGEQFF | TGTGCCAGCAGCCAAGTGGGCCTAGCGGGAGTCGGTGAGCAGTTCTTC
TRBJ1-3 | - | - | TRBV6-6 | CASSYSGAGAIYF | TGTGCCAGCAGTTACTCGGGGGCGGGGGCCATATATTTT
TRBJ2-3 | - | - | TRBV11-2 | CASSPRRALGDTQYF | TGTGCCAGCAGCCCCCGGAGGGCCCTCGGAGATACGCAGTATTTT